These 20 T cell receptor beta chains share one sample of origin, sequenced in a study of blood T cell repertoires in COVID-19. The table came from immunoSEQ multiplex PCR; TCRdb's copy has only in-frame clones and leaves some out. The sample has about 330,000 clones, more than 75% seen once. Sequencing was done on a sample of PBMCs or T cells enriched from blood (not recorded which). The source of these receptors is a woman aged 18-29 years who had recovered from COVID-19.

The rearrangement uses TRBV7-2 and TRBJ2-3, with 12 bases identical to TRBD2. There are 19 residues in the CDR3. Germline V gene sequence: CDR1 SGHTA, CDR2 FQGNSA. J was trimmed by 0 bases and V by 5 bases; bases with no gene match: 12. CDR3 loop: CASSELLAGGPSSTDTQYF. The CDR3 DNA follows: TGTGCCAGCAGCGAACTCCTAGCGGGAGGGCCCTCTAGCACAGATACGCAGTATTTT.

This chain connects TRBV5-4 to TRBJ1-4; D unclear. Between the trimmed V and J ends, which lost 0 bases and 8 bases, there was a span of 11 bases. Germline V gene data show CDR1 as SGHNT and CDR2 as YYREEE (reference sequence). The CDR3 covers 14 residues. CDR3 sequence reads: CASSLGESREKLFF. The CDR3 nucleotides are TGTGCCAGCAGCTTGGGGGAGAGTCGGGAAAAACTGTTTTTT.

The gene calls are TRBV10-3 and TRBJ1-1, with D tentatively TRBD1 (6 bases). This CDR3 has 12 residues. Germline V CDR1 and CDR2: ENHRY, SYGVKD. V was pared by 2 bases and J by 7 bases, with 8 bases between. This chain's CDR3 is CAISETGREAFF. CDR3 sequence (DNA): TGTGCCATCAGTGAGACAGGGCGTGAAGCTTTCTTT.

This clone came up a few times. CDR3 region: CASSPGQGNTGELFF. In DNA, the CDR3 is TGTGCCAGCAGTCCGGGACAGGGAAACACCGGGGAGCTGTTTTTT. The chain combines TRBV27 with TRBJ2-2; 9 bases match TRBD1. This CDR3 has 15 amino acids. V dropped 5 bases and J dropped 2; count of bases not matched to a gene: 3. Germline loops: CDR1 MNHEY, CDR2 SMNVEV (reference sequence).

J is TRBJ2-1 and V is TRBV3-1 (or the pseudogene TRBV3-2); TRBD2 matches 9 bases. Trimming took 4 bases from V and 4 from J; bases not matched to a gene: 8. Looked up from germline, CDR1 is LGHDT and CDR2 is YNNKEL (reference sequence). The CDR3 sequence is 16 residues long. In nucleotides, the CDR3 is TGTGCCAGCAGCCCACGGGCTAGCGGGGTTTACAATGAGCAGTTCTTC. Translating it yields CASSPRASGVYNEQFF.

The CDR3 sequence is CASSSRQTSSGNTIYF. The CDR3 bases are TGTGCCAGCAGCTCCAGGCAGACCAGCTCTGGAAACACCATATATTTT. The J gene is TRBJ1-3, the V gene TRBV4-2, with D hard to call. Germline CDR1 LGHNA, CDR2 YNFKEQ. The CDR3 loop spans 16 amino acids. Trimming took 5 bases from V and 0 from J, leaving 14 bases between them.

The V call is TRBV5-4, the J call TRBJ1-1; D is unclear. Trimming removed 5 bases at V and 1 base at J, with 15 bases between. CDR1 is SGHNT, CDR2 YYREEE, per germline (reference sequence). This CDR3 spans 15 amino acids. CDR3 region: CASRRAGDSNTEAFF. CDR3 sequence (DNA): TGTGCCAGCAGGCGAGCCGGAGATTCGAACACTGAAGCTTTCTTT.

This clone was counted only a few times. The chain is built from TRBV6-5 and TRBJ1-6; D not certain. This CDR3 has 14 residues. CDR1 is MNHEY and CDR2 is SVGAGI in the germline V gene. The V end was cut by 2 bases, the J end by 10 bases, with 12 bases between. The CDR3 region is CASSYMAERSPLHF. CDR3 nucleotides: TGTGCCAGCAGTTACATGGCTGAGCGGTCACCCCTCCACTTT.

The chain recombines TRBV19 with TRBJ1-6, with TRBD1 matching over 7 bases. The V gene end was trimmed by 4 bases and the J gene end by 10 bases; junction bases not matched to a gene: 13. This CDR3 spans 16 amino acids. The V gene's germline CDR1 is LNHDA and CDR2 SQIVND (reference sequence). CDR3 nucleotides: TGTGCCAGTAGTACCTCGGGGCAGGGGGGAGGATCACCCCTCCACTTT. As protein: CASSTSGQGGGSPLHF.

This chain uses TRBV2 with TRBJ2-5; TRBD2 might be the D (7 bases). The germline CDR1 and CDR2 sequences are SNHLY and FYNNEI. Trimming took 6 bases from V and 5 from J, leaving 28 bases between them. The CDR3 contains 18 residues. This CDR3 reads CASRRSRGGGIGLETQYF. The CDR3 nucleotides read TGTGCCAGCAGGAGGAGTAGGGGGGGCGGTATAGGGTTGGAGACCCAGTACTTC. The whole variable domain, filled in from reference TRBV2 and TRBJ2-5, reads EPEVTQTPSHQVTQMGQEVILRCVPISNHLYFYWYRQILGQKVEFLVSFYNNEISEKSEIFDDQFSVERPDGSNFTLKIRSTKLEDSAMYFCASRRSRGGGIGLETQYFGPGTRLLVL.

The CDR3 reads CSVVWDRVGKSSYNEQFF. The CDR3 DNA follows: TGCAGCGTTGTCTGGGACAGGGTGGGGAAGAGCTCCTACAATGAGCAGTTCTTC. The rearrangement uses TRBV29-1 and TRBJ2-1, with TRBD1 identical over 9 bases. The CDR3 loop spans 18 amino acids. Germline CDR1 is SQVTM and CDR2 is ANQGSEA. Germline trimming cut 4 bases from V and 0 bases from J; bases unmatched to any gene: 13.

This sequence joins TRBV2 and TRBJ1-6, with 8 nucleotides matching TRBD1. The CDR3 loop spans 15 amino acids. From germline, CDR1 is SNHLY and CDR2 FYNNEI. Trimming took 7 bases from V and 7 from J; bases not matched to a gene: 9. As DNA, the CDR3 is TGTGCCAGCACGGGGGTACAGGGGGGGAATTCACCCCTCCACTTT. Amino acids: CASTGVQGGNSPLHF. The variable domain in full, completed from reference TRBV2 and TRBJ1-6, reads EPEVTQTPSHQVTQMGQEVILRCVPISNHLYFYWYRQILGQKVEFLVSFYNNEISEKSEIFDDQFSVERPDGSNFTLKIRSTKLEDSAMYFCASTGVQGGNSPLHFGNGTRLTVT.

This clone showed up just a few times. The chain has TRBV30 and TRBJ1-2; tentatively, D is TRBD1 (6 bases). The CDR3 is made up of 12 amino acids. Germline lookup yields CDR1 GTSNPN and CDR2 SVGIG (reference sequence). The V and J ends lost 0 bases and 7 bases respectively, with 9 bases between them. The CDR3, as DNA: TGTGCCTGGAGTGTACGGGACACTGGCTACACCTTC. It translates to CAWSVRDTGYTF.

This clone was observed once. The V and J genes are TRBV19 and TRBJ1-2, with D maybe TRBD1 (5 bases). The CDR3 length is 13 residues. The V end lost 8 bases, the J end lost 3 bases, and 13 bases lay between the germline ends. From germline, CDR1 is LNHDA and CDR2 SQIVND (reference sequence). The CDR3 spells CASQGGGDYGYTF. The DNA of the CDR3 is TGTGCCAGTCAGGGTGGCGGAGACTATGGCTACACCTTC.

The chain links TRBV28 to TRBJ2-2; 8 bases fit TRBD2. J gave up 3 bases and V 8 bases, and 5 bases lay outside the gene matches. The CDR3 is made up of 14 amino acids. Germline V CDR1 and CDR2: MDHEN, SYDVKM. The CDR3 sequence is CASRGGVYTGELFF. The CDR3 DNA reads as TGTGCCAGCCGGGGGGGTGTCTACACCGGGGAGCTGTTTTTT. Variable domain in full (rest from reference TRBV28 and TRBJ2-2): DVKVTQSSRYLVKRTGEKVFLECVQDMDHENMFWYRQDPGLGLRLIYFSYDVKMKEKGDIPEGYSVSREKKERFSLILESASTNQTSMYLCASRGGVYTGELFFGEGSRLTVL.

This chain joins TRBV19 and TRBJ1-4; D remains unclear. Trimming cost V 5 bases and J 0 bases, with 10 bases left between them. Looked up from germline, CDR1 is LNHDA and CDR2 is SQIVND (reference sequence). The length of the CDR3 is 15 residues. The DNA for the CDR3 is TGTGCCAGTAGTCTTATTAGTACAACTAATGAAAAACTGTTTTTT. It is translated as CASSLISTTNEKLFF.

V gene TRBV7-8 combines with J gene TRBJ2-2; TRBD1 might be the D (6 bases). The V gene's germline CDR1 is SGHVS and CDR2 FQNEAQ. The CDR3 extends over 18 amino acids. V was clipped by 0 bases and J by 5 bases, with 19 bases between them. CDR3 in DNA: TGTGCCAGCAGCTTAGCGCAGTGGGGGCCAATCGATACCGGGGAGCTGTTTTTT. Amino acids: CASSLAQWGPIDTGELFF.

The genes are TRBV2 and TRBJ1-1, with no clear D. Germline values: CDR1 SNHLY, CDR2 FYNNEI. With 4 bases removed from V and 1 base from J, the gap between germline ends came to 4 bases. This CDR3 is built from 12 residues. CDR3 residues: CASSVWNTEAFF. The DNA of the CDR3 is TGTGCCAGCAGTGTCTGGAACACTGAAGCTTTCTTT.

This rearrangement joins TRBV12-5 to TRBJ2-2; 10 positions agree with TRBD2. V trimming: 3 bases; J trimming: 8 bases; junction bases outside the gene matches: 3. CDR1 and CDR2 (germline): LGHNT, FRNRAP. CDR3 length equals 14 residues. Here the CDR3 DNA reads TGTGCTAGTGGTTTCGGGACTAGCGCTGGGGAGCTGTTTTTT. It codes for CASGFGTSAGELFF.

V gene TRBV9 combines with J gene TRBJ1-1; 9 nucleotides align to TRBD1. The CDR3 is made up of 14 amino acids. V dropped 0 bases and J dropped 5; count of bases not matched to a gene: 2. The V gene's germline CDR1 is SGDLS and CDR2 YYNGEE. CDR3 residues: CASSVGGQGTEAFF. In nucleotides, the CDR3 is TGTGCCAGCAGCGTAGGGGGACAGGGAACTGAAGCTTTCTTT. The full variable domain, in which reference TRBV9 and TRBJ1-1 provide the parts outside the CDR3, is DSGVTQTPKHLITATGQRVTLRCSPRSGDLSVYWYQQSLDQGLQFLIQYYNGEERAKGNILERFSAQQFPDLHSELNLSSLELGDSALYFCASSVGGQGTEAFFGQGTRLTVV.